This T cell receptor beta chain emerged from a study of blood T cells in healthy people across ages. Researchers collected ten milliliters of peripheral blood from every single donor. Together with a sample-barcoded 5' primer, a J-beta primer mix was included in a second PCR lasting about 6 to 11 cycles. Every single cDNA molecule received a tag from a template-switch adaptor with 12 random nucleotides. From each sample, at least 3 million paired-end reads containing CDR3 were obtained. TCRdb re-called the 5' RACE reads with MiXCR, one entry per CDR3 protein. Among roughly 830,000 distinct CDR3 sequences listed, about 59% were seen once. The CDR3 is made up of 14 amino acids. V was clipped by 4 bases and J by 8 bases; unmatched bases: 1. CDR1 and CDR2 (germline): SGHRS, YFSETQ. This clonotype occurred a few times.

The receptor was isolated from a young man in good health. This sequence joins TRBV5-1 and TRBJ2-1; 15 nucleotides agree with TRBD2. The sample comprised blood. CDR3 protein: CASSGTSGGYEQFF. CDR3 bases: TGCGCCAGCAGCGGGACTAGCGGGGGGTATGAGCAGTTCTTC.